Each of the 11 T cell receptor beta chains below was sequenced from the same sample in a study of beta chain features in type 1 diabetes. Overall study findings and caveats: All four CD4+ subsets of Type 1 diabetes patients contained TCRB CDR3s that were moderately but significantly shorter.

The antigens these receptors bind are not known. TCRB transcripts that were expressed got sequenced, as all of the isolated RNA had been reverse transcribed. This table comes from immunoSEQ multiplex PCR, and its TCRdb copy is limited to in-frame clones, with some not included. This sample carries about 650,000 clones, 9.5% to 15% of them seen once, and the ten largest clones take more than 0.1%. Source material: naive CD4+ T cells from blood. Every receptor here comes from a man aged 25 to 45 with type 1 diabetes.

A remark on this clone: In the same sample, other DNA sequences code for this CDR3. J is TRBJ2-2 and V is TRBV9; TRBD1 aligns across 7 bases. After removal of 0 bases from V and 1 base from J, the junction contained 0 bases not matched to a gene. Germline CDR1 reads SGDLS; CDR2 reads YYNGEE. This CDR3 region has 15 residues. CDR3 loop: CASSVGQGNTGELFF. CDR3 coding DNA: TGTGCCAGCAGCGTAGGACAGGGGAACACCGGGGAGCTGTTTTTT.

Only a few counts were recorded for this clone. The sample carries other DNA sequences with the same CDR3. The V and J genes are TRBV7-6 and TRBJ1-5; 7 nucleotides agree with TRBD1. The CDR3 contains 15 residues. Germline V gene data show CDR1 as SGHVS and CDR2 as FNYEAQ. Trimming removed 4 bases from V and 3 bases from J; junction bases left unmatched: 6. The DNA for the CDR3 is TGTGCCAGCAGCTCTAGGACAGGCTCCAATCAGCCCCAGCATTTT. This sequence encodes CASSSRTGSNQPQHF.

The chain recombines TRBV6-5 with TRBJ2-7, with 10 nucleotides matching TRBD2. This CDR3 has 15 amino acids. The germline gives CDR1 MNHEY, CDR2 SVGAGI. The J segment lost 6 bases and the V segment lost 5 bases, leaving 10 bases of the junction unmatched. The CDR3 nucleotides read TGTGCCAGCAGTACCCCTAAGCGGGGGGGCCTCGAGCAGTACTTC. The encoded protein is CASSTPKRGGLEQYF.

This clone was counted a few times. Other DNA sequences from this sample encode an identical CDR3 as well. V and J are TRBV7-2 and TRBJ1-5; maybe TRBD1 (5 bases). Germline V gene sequence: CDR1 SGHTA, CDR2 FQGNSA. The CDR3 extends over 12 amino acids. V lost 5 bases, J lost 7 bases, and 9 bases lay in between. The CDR3 protein is CASSLGDQPQHF. The CDR3 bases are TGTGCCAGCAGCCTCGGGGACCAGCCCCAGCATTTT.

The rearrangement links TRBV5-6 to TRBJ1-6; D is uncertain. This CDR3 has 16 amino acids. Per the germline V gene, CDR1 is SGHDT and CDR2 is YYEEEE. Trimming pared 4 bases from V and 6 bases from J, leaving 17 bases between. The CDR3 loop is CASSRPGVGINSPLHF. The CDR3 coding sequence is TGTGCCAGCAGCCGTCCGGGTGTGGGGATTAATTCACCCCTCCACTTT.

This clone has only a few counts. This chain joins TRBV25-1 and TRBJ2-3; D is perhaps TRBD1 (5 bases). The CDR3 is 13 residues long. CDR1 is MGHDK, CDR2 SYGVNS, per germline. V was shortened by 6 bases and J by 4 bases, with 11 bases between the two germline ends. CDR3 DNA: TGTGCCAGCAGCGTAAGGGGTTCAGATACGCAGTATTTT. It codes for CASSVRGSDTQYF.

This clone was detected many times. The J gene is TRBJ2-1, the V gene TRBV12-5; the match to TRBD2 covers 9 bases. The CDR3 contains 16 residues. The V gene's germline CDR1 is LGHNT and CDR2 FRNRAP. V lost 2 bases to trimming and J lost 3 bases; unmatched junction nucleotides: 5. The CDR3 spells CASGLSSGGLYNEQFF. Written as DNA, the CDR3 is TGTGCTAGTGGTTTGTCCAGCGGGGGGCTCTACAATGAGCAGTTCTTC. Full variable domain (outside the CDR3, taken from reference TRBV12-5 and TRBJ2-1): DARVTQTPRHKVTEMGQEVTMRCQPILGHNTVFWYRQTMMQGLELLAYFRNRAPLDDSGMPKDRFSAEMPDATLATLKIQPSEPRDSAVYFCASGLSSGGLYNEQFFGPGTRLTVL.

This clone was detected only a few times. The V gene is TRBV5-4, the J gene TRBJ2-3, with 7 bases lining up with TRBD1. The germline gives CDR1 SGHNT, CDR2 YYREEE (reference sequence). Trimming took 0 bases from V and 0 from J; bases not matched to a gene: 7. CDR3 length: 17 residues. The CDR3 loop reads CASSLAVTGDSTDTQYF. The CDR3 nucleotides are TGTGCCAGCAGCTTGGCGGTTACAGGGGATAGCACAGATACGCAGTATTTT.

The CDR3 coding sequence is TGTGCCAGCAGTTACCGGTTAGCGGGGGGAGAGACCCAGTACTTC. Amino acids: CASSYRLAGGETQYF. V gene TRBV6-5 combines with J gene TRBJ2-5; 10 nucleotides match TRBD2. The CDR3 is 15 amino acids. Germline trimming cut 2 bases from V and 4 bases from J; bases unmatched to any gene: 4. Germline V gene sequence: CDR1 MNHEY, CDR2 SVGAGI.

This clone was found a few times. This chain uses TRBV9 with TRBJ2-7, with 7 bases that match TRBD1. The CDR3 extends over 15 amino acids. Losses at the gene ends were 3 bases for V and 3 bases for J; bases not matched to a gene: 9. Germline CDR1 and CDR2: SGDLS and YYNGEE. The CDR3 loop is CASSARQGVGYEQYF. Here the CDR3 DNA reads TGTGCCAGCAGCGCCCGACAGGGAGTGGGCTACGAGCAGTACTTC.

The chain couples TRBV2 to TRBJ2-7, with D possibly TRBD1 on 6 matching bases. Trimming left V 6 bases short and J 2 bases short, with 14 bases between. This CDR3 is built from 14 residues. From germline, CDR1 is SNHLY and CDR2 FYNNEI. Here the CDR3 reads CASRGDRWPYEQYF. As DNA, the CDR3 is TGTGCCAGCAGAGGCGACAGGTGGCCCTACGAGCAGTACTTC.